The 32 T cell receptor beta chains listed next were all sequenced from one sample in a study of beta chain features in type 1 diabetes. Study observations and caveats: Patients with Type 1 diabetes showed moderately but significantly shorter TCRB CDR3s in all four CD4+ subsets.

The antigens of these receptors remain unknown. The investigators reverse transcribed all of the isolated RNA, so they sequenced expressed TCRB transcripts. Generated by immunoSEQ multiplex PCR, the TCRdb table keeps only in-frame clones and is missing some. This sample has 600,000 or so clones, with over 10% found just once. The specimen sequenced was naive CD4+ T cells from blood. Every receptor here comes from a man aged 25-40 years with type 1 diabetes.

This clone was seen a handful of times. This rearrangement joins TRBV7-2 to TRBJ1-6, with D possibly matching TRBD1 (6 bases). Between the trimmed V and J ends, which lost 4 bases and 0 bases, there was a span of 13 bases. Germline loops: CDR1 SGHTA, CDR2 FQGNSA. The CDR3 spans 17 residues. The CDR3 DNA is TGTGCCAGCAGCTGGTCAGGGGCCAGCTCCTATAATTCACCCCTCCACTTT. Amino acids: CASSWSGASSYNSPLHF.

The rearrangement joins TRBV12-5 to TRBJ2-7; TRBD2 matches 7 bases. With 7 bases clipped from V and 5 bases from J, the junction kept 5 bases outside the gene matches. CDR3 length: 12 amino acids. The germline V gene has CDR1 LGHNT and CDR2 FRNRAP. The CDR3 sequence: CASATSGDEQYF. The CDR3, as DNA: TGTGCTAGTGCCACCAGCGGGGACGAGCAGTACTTC.

This clone was counted only a few times. The chain links TRBV2 to TRBJ2-2, with D hard to call. V shed 8 bases and J shed 4 bases, with 5 bases lying between them. CDR1 and CDR2 (germline): SNHLY, FYNNEI. The CDR3 has 11 amino acids. CDR3 sequence: CASGITGELFF. The CDR3 DNA sequence: TGTGCCAGCGGAATCACCGGGGAGCTGTTTTTT.

This clone was counted between two and nine times. This chain joins TRBV27 and TRBJ1-1; no firm D call. Deletions cut 5 bases from V and 7 bases from J, with 14 bases between. Germline assignment: CDR1 MNHEY and CDR2 SMNVEV (reference sequence). The CDR3 contains 13 residues. Here the CDR3 reads CASSQQDLSEAFF. The DNA for the CDR3 is TGTGCCAGCAGTCAGCAGGACCTCAGTGAAGCTTTCTTT.

This clone was seen a few times. CDR3 sequence: CASSPSGLATTGELFF. CDR3 DNA: TGTGCCAGCTCACCATCCGGACTAGCGACTACCGGGGAGCTGTTTTTT. The genes are TRBV18 and TRBJ2-2, with TRBD2 matching 9 bases. J lost 5 bases, V lost 2 bases, and 6 bases had no gene match. The length of the CDR3 is 16 residues. The germline V gene has CDR1 KGHSH and CDR2 LQKENI.

A few counts support this clone. This chain uses TRBV11-2 with TRBJ1-5, with unresolved D. Trimming pared 0 bases from V and 0 bases from J, leaving 3 bases between. Germline CDR1 SGHAT, CDR2 FQNNGV. This CDR3 spans 14 amino acids. CDR3 nucleotides: TGTGCCAGCAGCTTAGACGGTAGCAATCAGCCCCAGCATTTT. It yields the protein CASSLDGSNQPQHF.

The chain carries TRBV7-9 and TRBJ1-4, with 10 nucleotides matching TRBD1. The CDR3 extends over 17 amino acids. V lost 6 bases to trimming and J lost 8 bases; unmatched junction nucleotides: 15. Germline CDR1 is SEHNR and CDR2 is FQNEAQ (reference sequence). The CDR3 sequence is CASRPGTGERENEKLFF. DNA for the CDR3: TGTGCCAGCAGACCGGGGACAGGGGAGAGGGAGAACGAAAAACTGTTTTTT.

The chain has TRBV27 and TRBJ1-5; 11 bases fit TRBD1. Losses at the gene ends were 6 bases for V and 6 bases for J; bases not matched to a gene: 4. Germline V lookup: CDR1 MNHEY, CDR2 SMNVEV (reference sequence). CDR3 length: 14 amino acids. The CDR3 loop is CASSRTGGSQPQHF. The DNA for the CDR3 is TGTGCCAGCAGCAGGACAGGGGGCAGTCAGCCCCAGCATTTT.

The table lists this clone with a few counts. The chain links TRBV13 to TRBJ1-5, with 10 bases aligning to TRBD1. The germline gives CDR1 PRHDT, CDR2 FYEKMQ (reference sequence). J gave up 0 bases and V 5 bases, and 13 bases lay outside the gene matches. CDR3 length: 19 amino acids. The CDR3 DNA follows: TGTGCCAGCAGCCTCTCCGGGACAGGGGCCCAATATAGCAATCAGCCCCAGCATTTT. Its protein is CASSLSGTGAQYSNQPQHF.

This clone came up many times. The chain has TRBV7-9 and TRBJ1-4; D is uncertain. V lost 6 bases to trimming and J lost 8 bases, with 10 bases between them. Germline CDR1 SEHNR, CDR2 FQNEAQ (reference sequence). This CDR3 contains 12 residues. The CDR3 loop is CASSLQEEKLFF. The DNA for the CDR3 is TGTGCCAGCAGTTTACAAGAAGAAAAACTGTTTTTT.

The rearrangement joins TRBV2 to TRBJ1-3; D might be TRBD1 (5 bases). Germline values: CDR1 SNHLY, CDR2 FYNNEI. The CDR3 has 15 amino acids. V lost 8 bases and J lost 0, with 14 bases in between. CDR3 sequence reads: CASGYGDYSGNTIYF. CDR3 sequence (DNA): TGTGCCAGCGGATATGGGGACTACTCTGGAAACACCATATATTTT.

This clone was observed a few times. This chain joins TRBV2 and TRBJ2-1, with TRBD2 identical over 7 bases. The CDR3 covers 13 residues. The V gene's germline CDR1 is SNHLY and CDR2 FYNNEI. V was clipped by 6 bases and J by 7 bases; unmatched bases: 6. The CDR3 reads CASSPTSRNEQFF. The CDR3 DNA reads TGTGCCAGCAGCCCGACTAGCAGGAATGAGCAGTTCTTC.

This clone appeared a few times. The J gene is TRBJ2-5, the V gene TRBV5-4; TRBD2 might be the D (5 bases). The V gene lost 2 bases and the J gene lost 1 base, with 12 bases spanning the gap. This CDR3 has 15 amino acids. From germline, CDR1 is SGHNT and CDR2 YYREEE (reference sequence). For the CDR3, the DNA is TGTGCCAGCAGCTTTTCTAGCATTATCCAAGAGACCCAGTACTTC. Translating it yields CASSFSSIIQETQYF.

This clone was observed a few times. The sample carries other DNA sequences with the same CDR3. The chain links TRBV10-3 to TRBJ2-7; TRBD1 agrees at 11 bases. Germline trimming cut 5 bases from V and 3 bases from J; bases unmatched to any gene: 3. Germline V CDR1 and CDR2: ENHRY, SYGVKD. The CDR3 spans 14 residues. The CDR3 sequence: CAISPGQGDYEQYF. In DNA, the CDR3 is TGTGCCATCAGTCCGGGACAGGGGGACTACGAGCAGTACTTC.

This clone has more than one count but fewer than ten. The chain links TRBV7-2 to TRBJ2-1; the D gene is possibly TRBD2 (6 bases). The length of the CDR3 is 15 residues. Per the germline V gene, CDR1 is SGHTA and CDR2 is FQGNSA. V was pared by 3 bases and J by 2 bases, with 11 bases between. The CDR3 is CASSLRSGAYNEQFF. CDR3 coding DNA: TGTGCCAGCAGCTTGAGGTCGGGGGCCTACAATGAGCAGTTCTTC. The variable domain in full, completed from reference TRBV7-2 and TRBJ2-1, reads GAGVSQSPSNKVTEKGKDVELRCDPISGHTALYWYRQSLGQGLEFLIYFQGNSAPDKSGLPSDRFSAERTGGSVSTLTIQRTQQEDSAVYLCASSLRSGAYNEQFFGPGTRLTVL.

The chain joins TRBV4-1 to TRBJ1-2; 7 positions match TRBD1. V was pared by 0 bases and J by 2 bases, with 0 bases of the junction left unmatched. CDR1 and CDR2 (germline): MGHRA, YSYEKL. There are 14 residues in the CDR3. The CDR3 nucleotides are TGCGCCAGCAGCCAAGAGGACAGGAACTATGGCTACACCTTC. It translates to CASSQEDRNYGYTF.

The genes are TRBV6-5 and TRBJ2-1, with 13 bases fitting TRBD2. This CDR3 has 16 amino acids. Unmatched junction bases numbered 6, after V lost 0 bases and J lost 10 bases. CDR1 is MNHEY and CDR2 is SVGAGI in the germline V gene. In DNA, the CDR3 is TGTGCCAGCAGTTACTCTGGACTAGCGGGGGTGTGGGAGCAGTTCTTC. Protein: CASSYSGLAGVWEQFF.

This clone was found a few times. V gene TRBV2 combines with J gene TRBJ2-5; D unresolved. V was trimmed by 4 bases and J by 0 bases, leaving 12 bases between them. Germline V CDR1 and CDR2: SNHLY, FYNNEI. The CDR3 contains 15 residues. As DNA, the CDR3 is TGTGCCAGCAGTGCTTTCCGAGCGTACCAAGAGACCCAGTACTTC. The encoded protein is CASSAFRAYQETQYF. The full variable domain, its missing parts supplied by reference TRBV2 and TRBJ2-5, is EPEVTQTPSHQVTQMGQEVILRCVPISNHLYFYWYRQILGQKVEFLVSFYNNEISEKSEIFDDQFSVERPDGSNFTLKIRSTKLEDSAMYFCASSAFRAYQETQYFGPGTRLLVL.

The rearrangement joins TRBV5-1 to TRBJ2-1, with a possible D match to TRBD1 (6 bases). The CDR3 covers 14 residues. V was trimmed by 1 base and J by 7 bases, leaving 12 bases between them. CDR1 is SGHRS and CDR2 is YFSETQ in the germline V gene. The CDR3 DNA sequence: TGCGCCAGCAGCTTGACACAGGGATTGAATGAGCAGTTCTTC. Translating it yields CASSLTQGLNEQFF.

V usage is TRBV7-2 and J usage is TRBJ1-5, with D unresolved. The CDR3 extends over 14 amino acids. The V end was cut by 2 bases, the J end by 11 bases, with 16 bases between. Germline CDR1 is SGHTA and CDR2 is FQGNSA. The CDR3 is CASSLMGGKESQHF. The CDR3 nucleotides are TGTGCCAGCAGCTTAATGGGAGGTAAAGAGTCCCAGCATTTT.

This chain connects TRBV6-5 to TRBJ1-5, with D hard to call. Germline V gene data show CDR1 as MNHEY and CDR2 as SVGAGI. The CDR3 covers 14 residues. Deletions cut 6 bases from V and 7 bases from J, with 16 bases between. The CDR3 is CASRLMGRNQPQHF. The CDR3 DNA sequence: TGTGCCAGCAGATTAATGGGCAGGAACCAGCCCCAGCATTTT.

The V and J genes are TRBV28 and TRBJ2-7, with D unclear. Germline loops: CDR1 MDHEN, CDR2 SYDVKM. The length of the CDR3 is 11 residues. Deletions cut 3 bases from V and 3 bases from J, with 3 bases between. CDR3 coding DNA: TGTGCCAGCAGTTTCTTCTACGAGCAGTACTTC. Protein: CASSFFYEQYF. Combining the CDR3 with reference TRBV28 and TRBJ2-7 gives the whole variable domain DVKVTQSSRYLVKRTGEKVFLECVQDMDHENMFWYRQDPGLGLRLIYFSYDVKMKEKGDIPEGYSVSREKKERFSLILESASTNQTSMYLCASSFFYEQYFGPGTRLTVT.

Points on this clone: The sample holds other DNA sequences that translate to the same CDR3. This chain uses TRBV6-5 with TRBJ2-7; D not resolved. V was clipped by 0 bases and J by 2 bases, with 8 bases between them. This CDR3 has 14 residues. In germline, CDR1 is MNHEY, CDR2 SVGAGI. CDR3 DNA: TGTGCCAGCAGTTACTCGACTGGGACCTACGAGCAGTACTTC. This codes for CASSYSTGTYEQYF.

This clone has a handful of counts. This sequence joins TRBV7-9 and TRBJ2-5; D is perhaps TRBD2 (5 bases). From germline, CDR1 is SEHNR and CDR2 FQNEAQ (reference sequence). CDR3 length equals 14 residues. With 3 bases removed from V and 4 bases from J, the gap between germline ends came to 12 bases. The CDR3 here is CASSFPGIGETQYF. The CDR3 region has the DNA TGTGCCAGCAGCTTTCCGGGAATCGGAGAGACCCAGTACTTC.

The gene calls are TRBV27 and TRBJ2-1; D possibly uses TRBD1 or TRBD2 (6 bases each). The CDR3 loop spans 15 amino acids. CDR1 and CDR2 (germline): MNHEY, SMNVEV (reference sequence). V lost 5 bases and J 3 bases, leaving 14 bases between the germline ends. The CDR3 DNA is TGTGCCAGCAGTAGGGGGGAGAGAGGCTACAATGAGCAGTTCTTC. It codes for CASSRGERGYNEQFF.

The rearrangement joins TRBV7-2 to TRBJ2-3; perhaps TRBD2 as D (7 bases). Germline assignment: CDR1 SGHTA and CDR2 FQGNSA. CDR3 length: 15 amino acids. V was cut by 4 bases and J by 2 bases, with 13 bases left in between. CDR3 region: CASSSRGPDTDTQYF. The DNA of the CDR3 is TGTGCCAGCAGCTCGCGGGGGCCAGACACAGATACGCAGTATTTT.

This clone was seen more than once but under ten times. The chain uses TRBV7-2 and TRBJ2-1, with TRBD1 identical over 8 bases. V was clipped by 5 bases and J by 0 bases; unmatched bases: 6. CDR1 is SGHTA and CDR2 is FQGNSA in the germline V gene. CDR3 length: 16 amino acids. CDR3 in amino acids: CASSPLGQGSYNEQFF. The CDR3 DNA is TGTGCCAGCAGCCCCCTAGGACAGGGCTCCTACAATGAGCAGTTCTTC.

The table lists this clone with a few counts. The CDR3, as DNA: TGTGCCAGCAGCTTAATCCGGGGGAGCTCCTACAATGAGCAGTTCTTC. This gives the protein CASSLIRGSSYNEQFF. The rearrangement uses TRBV7-2 and TRBJ2-1; a weak D match, TRBD2 (6 bases). Looked up from germline, CDR1 is SGHTA and CDR2 is FQGNSA. V gave up 2 bases and J gave up 0 bases, with 11 bases separating them. The CDR3 runs to 16 residues.

This clone was detected a few times. The chain recombines TRBV7-9 with TRBJ2-7; 11 bases align to TRBD2. Germline CDR1 reads SEHNR; CDR2 reads FQNEAQ (reference sequence). Unmatched junction bases numbered 12, after V lost 5 bases and J lost 0 bases. The CDR3 contains 18 residues. CDR3 amino acids: CASSPGRTSGGSSYEQYF. The CDR3 DNA reads TGTGCCAGCAGCCCGGGCCGTACTAGCGGGGGCAGCTCCTACGAGCAGTACTTC.

V and J are TRBV7-9 and TRBJ2-7, with D possibly TRBD1 on 5 matching bases. The CDR3 spans 14 residues. V dropped 3 bases and J dropped 1 base, with 10 bases sitting between them. Germline assignment: CDR1 SEHNR and CDR2 FQNEAQ (reference sequence). The CDR3 coding sequence is TGTGCCAGCAGCTTTGTTCAGGGTTCCTACGAGCAGTACTTC. Translated: CASSFVQGSYEQYF.

This chain connects TRBV18 to TRBJ1-1, with 7 bases aligning to TRBD1. The V gene's germline CDR1 is KGHSH and CDR2 LQKENI. CDR3 length equals 17 residues. The ends lost 3 bases at V and 3 bases at J; junction bases unmatched: 13. CDR3 coding DNA: TGTGCCAGCTCACCGAGACAGGGATTGGGCTTGGACACTGAAGCTTTCTTT. Encoded protein: CASSPRQGLGLDTEAFF. Full variable domain (remainder filled in from reference TRBV18 and TRBJ1-1): NAGVMQNPRHLVRRRGQEARLRCSPMKGHSHVYWYRQLPEEGLKFMVYLQKENIIDESGMPKERFSAEFPKEGPSILRIQQVVRGDSAAYFCASSPRQGLGLDTEAFFGQGTRLTVV.

This chain links TRBV19 with TRBJ2-3; 9 bases match TRBD1. There are 15 residues in the CDR3. Germline values: CDR1 LNHDA, CDR2 SQIVND (reference sequence). The V and J ends lost 6 bases and 5 bases, in that order; junction bases with no gene match: 9. In DNA, the CDR3 is TGTGCCAGTAGCGGGGTACAGGGGGCACAAGATACGCAGTATTTT. It is translated as CASSGVQGAQDTQYF.